This TCR beta chain was sequenced in a study of cytomegalovirus exposure and HLA in healthy donors. Looking at the study overall: Researchers previously reported finding 90 million to 120 million unique TCR beta sequences from 170 million or so T cells. Study-level points and caveats: Prediction of most subjects' HLA-A and HLA-B alleles by TCR beta sequences was reportedly accurate. Some TCR beta chains (roughly 160 of them) were listed as cytomegalovirus-associated.

With regard to this clone: No antigen is known for it.

With 60 Vbeta and 13 Jbeta primers, the PCR was carried out. Method: immunoSEQ multiplex PCR; TCRdb's copy keeps in-frame clones and lacks some. The data hold approximately 130,000 clones, with under 75% observed a single time. In germline, CDR1 is GTSNPN, CDR2 SVGIG (reference sequence). There are 15 residues in the CDR3. V was trimmed by 0 bases and J by 1 base, leaving 12 bases between them. The chain has TRBV30 and TRBJ1-1; D not resolved. The clonotype comes from a woman aged 40 to 50 in good health and CMV-seronegative. The sequencing sample was made of PBMCs. The CDR3 loop is CAWSVRRPPNTEAFF. The CDR3 region has the DNA TGTGCCTGGAGTGTACGGAGGCCCCCGAACACTGAAGCTTTCTTT.